This T cell receptor beta chain derives from a study of T cell responses to AZD1222 COVID-19 vaccine. Of note for this clone: Its cognate antigen is unknown.

Measured with immunoSEQ multiplex PCR; TCRdb has only the in-frame clones, and not every one. The sample lists around 90,000 clones, roughly 84% occurring once. Findings and caveats of the study: The repertoires were collected only after the peak T cell response. Spike-specific TCR breadth and depth were elevated following two AZD1222 doses. Females outnumbered males among donors, who were mostly white British; clonal diversity was possibly underestimated.

The TCR was taken from an adult in good health. The source was peripheral blood, collected on day 0 of AZD1222 vaccination.

The CDR3 nucleotides read TGTGCCAGCAGCGCCACTAGAACAGATACGCAGTATTTT. Translated: CASSATRTDTQYF. The chain combines TRBV11-3 with TRBJ2-3, with D maybe TRBD2 (5 bases). The CDR3 length is 13 residues. Between the trimmed V and J ends, which lost 5 bases and 3 bases, there was a span of 9 bases. Germline CDR1 and CDR2: SGHNT and YENEEA. The full variable domain, in which reference TRBV11-3 and TRBJ2-3 provide the parts outside the CDR3, is EAGVVQSPRYKIIEKKQPVAFWCNPISGHNTLYWYLQNLGQGPELLIRYENEEAVDDSQLPKDRFSAERLKGVDSTLKIQPAELGDSAVYLCASSATRTDTQYFGPGTRLTVL.